This TCR beta chain was sequenced for a study of tumor and adjacent non-tumor tissue in lung cancer. In the study overall: There were 11 to 13 adenocarcinoma, a couple of squamous cell carcinoma and 1 small cell lung cancer cases. On average, productive TCRbeta reads reached some 4.2 million per sample. Points from the study as a whole: Higher tumor TCR diversity was associated with shorter survival. Normal lung showed higher cumulative top 100 clone frequency than tumor.

A modified ARM-PCR protocol with three rounds of nested PCR amplified TCRbeta. TCRdb re-called the multiplex PCR reads with MiXCR, one entry per CDR3 protein. Seen here are 90,000 to 110,000 distinct CDR3 sequences, approximately 82% observed once, and the top ten hold about 40%. For this clonotype: Its antigen is not known. Lacking the conserved final phenylalanine or tryptophan, this CDR3 likely reflects a read error. It is unclear where the CDR3 begins or ends on the DNA, so no DNA is shown, and the CDR3 is as TCRdb lists it.

The template was RNA from unsorted bulk tissue. Germline V gives CDR1 WNHNN, CDR2 SYGVQD (reference sequence). From its first to its last residue, the CDR3 has 13 amino acids. Sequencing was carried out using lung tumor tissue. The chain joins TRBV10-1 to TRBJ2-1; the table's TRBD1 call for D was not verified on the DNA. This TCR came from an older woman with non-small cell lung cancer. The CDR3: CASMDRDNNEQSS.